The 26 T cell receptor beta chains in this list originate from one sample, sequenced in a study of shared clonotypes between healthy human individuals. CD8 cells regarded as naive lacked CD45RO, were positively chosen for CCR7, and omitted terminally differentiated effector memory CD45RA+ cells. TCRdb keeps only in-frame clones here, not all; method: immunoSEQ multiplex PCR. The sample has 2 million or so clones, roughly 94% seen once. Sequencing used naive CD8+ T cells sorted from blood. The source of these receptors is a man between 18 and 35 years old in good health.

V gene TRBV7-9 combines with J gene TRBJ2-5; 12 bases match TRBD2. The CDR3 totals 15 residues. The V gene's germline CDR1 is SEHNR and CDR2 FQNEAQ (reference sequence). J was trimmed by 7 bases and V by 4 bases; bases with no gene match: 7. CDR3 nucleotides: TGTGCCAGCAGCTCGACTAGCGGGAGTTCTTGGACCCAGTACTTC. Translated: CASSSTSGSSWTQYF.

The V call is TRBV9, the J call TRBJ2-3, with 10 bases aligning to TRBD2. The CDR3 is 17 residues long. CDR1 and CDR2 (germline): SGDLS, YYNGEE. With V trimmed by 0 bases and J by 3 bases, 7 bases remained unmatched. The CDR3 nucleotides read TGTGCCAGCAGCGTAGCAGATAGCGGGGGGCCTACAGATACGCAGTATTTT. This sequence encodes CASSVADSGGPTDTQYF.

The chain has TRBV5-4 and TRBJ1-4, with TRBD1 matching over 7 bases. This CDR3 has 14 residues. The V segment lost 5 bases and the J segment 4 bases; nucleotides outside the gene matches: 5. Germline lookup yields CDR1 SGHNT and CDR2 YYREEE (reference sequence). In DNA form, the CDR3 reads TGTGCCAGCAGTATGAGACAGGGTAATGAAAAACTGTTTTTT. This translates into CASSMRQGNEKLFF. The variable domain in full, with the rest retrieved from reference TRBV5-4 and TRBJ1-4, is ETGVTQSPTHLIKTRGQQVTLRCSSQSGHNTVSWYQQALGQGPQFIFQYYREEENGRGNFPPRFSGLQFPNYSSELNVNALELDDSALYLCASSMRQGNEKLFFGSGTQLSVL.

Here the CDR3 reads CASSLYEGILNGYTF. The CDR3 DNA sequence: TGTGCCAGCAGCTTATACGAGGGGATCCTTAATGGCTACACCTTC. The chain recombines TRBV5-6 with TRBJ1-2; possible D gene TRBD1, 5 bases. V was pared by 2 bases and J by 6 bases, with 17 bases between. The CDR3 runs 15 residues. In germline, CDR1 is SGHDT, CDR2 YYEEEE.

The V call is TRBV9, the J call TRBJ2-1; D ambiguous. Germline values: CDR1 SGDLS, CDR2 YYNGEE. This CDR3 has 16 residues. V was pared by 0 bases and J by 4 bases, with 14 bases between. The CDR3 DNA follows: TGTGCCAGCAGCGTAGCCGAGGAAGTCTCTTACAATGAGCAGTTCTTC. This codes for CASSVAEEVSYNEQFF. Drawing the rest from reference TRBV9 and TRBJ2-1, the complete variable domain is DSGVTQTPKHLITATGQRVTLRCSPRSGDLSVYWYQQSLDQGLQFLIQYYNGEERAKGNILERFSAQQFPDLHSELNLSSLELGDSALYFCASSVAEEVSYNEQFFGPGTRLTVL.

This rearrangement joins TRBV28 to TRBJ2-1, with 9 bases that match TRBD2. V shed 5 bases and J 7 bases; nucleotides not matched to a gene: 9. The CDR3 spans 15 residues. Germline CDR1 MDHEN, CDR2 SYDVKM. CDR3 sequence (DNA): TGTGCCAGCAGTCCCCTCGGCGGGGGGGCAAATGAGCAGTTCTTC. Amino acids: CASSPLGGGANEQFF. The variable domain in full, completed from reference TRBV28 and TRBJ2-1, reads DVKVTQSSRYLVKRTGEKVFLECVQDMDHENMFWYRQDPGLGLRLIYFSYDVKMKEKGDIPEGYSVSREKKERFSLILESASTNQTSMYLCASSPLGGGANEQFFGPGTRLTVL.

The J gene is TRBJ2-7, the V gene TRBV2; D is possibly TRBD2 (6 bases). The CDR3 extends over 19 amino acids. CDR1 SNHLY and CDR2 FYNNEI come from the germline V gene. Deletions cut 0 bases from V and 0 bases from J, with 21 bases between. CDR3: CASSEAGVFEEGYSYEQYF. CDR3 in DNA: TGTGCCAGCAGTGAAGCGGGGGTTTTTGAGGAGGGGTACTCCTACGAGCAGTACTTC.

The V call is TRBV18, the J call TRBJ1-6; D is perhaps TRBD1 (6 bases). In germline, CDR1 is KGHSH, CDR2 LQKENI. V shed 0 bases and J shed 7 bases, with 13 bases lying between them. The CDR3 contains 16 residues. In DNA form, the CDR3 reads TGTGCCAGCTCACCACCGACGATCACAGGGAATTCACCCCTCCACTTT. Translated, it gives CASSPPTITGNSPLHF.

This clone was seen a single time. V and J are TRBV7-8 and TRBJ2-5; 9 bases match TRBD1. This CDR3 has 15 amino acids. Germline assignment: CDR1 SGHVS and CDR2 FQNEAQ. The J segment lost 5 bases and the V segment lost 1 base, leaving 5 bases of the junction unmatched. CDR3 amino acids: CASSLGQGVPETQYF. CDR3 sequence (DNA): TGTGCCAGCAGCTTAGGACAGGGGGTACCCGAGACCCAGTACTTC.

This sequence joins TRBV28 and TRBJ2-1, with 7 bases matching TRBD2. V was clipped by 5 bases and J by 4 bases; unmatched bases: 14. CDR1 is MDHEN, CDR2 SYDVKM, per germline. This CDR3 has 17 amino acids. For the CDR3, the DNA is TGTGCCAGCAGTGCAAACCAGGGCAGCGGGGAGTACAATGAGCAGTTCTTC. Translated: CASSANQGSGEYNEQFF.

The chain carries TRBV2 and TRBJ2-3; D possibly corresponds to TRBD1 (6 bases). Germline V CDR1 and CDR2: SNHLY, FYNNEI. The CDR3 extends over 14 amino acids. V gave up 5 bases and J gave up 0 bases, with 9 bases separating them. The CDR3: CASSQTGSTDTQYF. CDR3 in DNA: TGTGCCAGCAGTCAAACAGGGAGCACAGATACGCAGTATTTT.

This clone was found once. V gene TRBV4-3 combines with J gene TRBJ1-1; TRBD1 matches 10 bases. Germline V lookup: CDR1 LGHNA, CDR2 YSLEER. V gave up 4 bases and J gave up 3 bases; unmatched junction bases: 5. This CDR3 is built from 15 residues. This CDR3 reads CASSLWTGGDTEAFF. The CDR3 DNA is TGCGCCAGCAGCCTTTGGACAGGGGGGGACACTGAAGCTTTCTTT.

V gene TRBV28 combines with J gene TRBJ2-3, with 8 nucleotides matching TRBD2. Germline CDR1 reads MDHEN; CDR2 reads SYDVKM. The ends lost 6 bases at V and 0 bases at J; junction bases unmatched: 17. The CDR3 is 19 residues long. The CDR3 DNA sequence: TGTGCCAGCAGCCCGCGGAAAGGGAGAGCGGGGGATAGCACAGATACGCAGTATTTT. Translated: CASSPRKGRAGDSTDTQYF.

This clone was detected once. The rearrangement joins TRBV25-1 to TRBJ2-3; perhaps TRBD1 as D (5 bases). CDR3 length: 13 residues. CDR1 is MGHDK, CDR2 SYGVNS, per germline. V was clipped by 4 bases and J by 4 bases, with 9 bases between them. The CDR3 is CASSVIQADTQYF. CDR3 DNA: TGTGCCAGCAGTGTCATACAGGCAGATACGCAGTATTTT.

The chain joins TRBV28 to TRBJ2-5; TRBD1 matches 9 bases. Germline trimming cut 4 bases from V and 4 bases from J; bases unmatched to any gene: 10. The CDR3 extends over 16 amino acids. Germline CDR1 and CDR2: MDHEN and SYDVKM. The CDR3 DNA follows: TGTGCCAGCAGTTACCGGGACAGGGAAAACCCAGAGACCCAGTACTTC. Its translation is CASSYRDRENPETQYF.

This chain uses TRBV11-2 with TRBJ1-1; 9 bases are a match to TRBD1. Germline CDR1 reads SGHAT; CDR2 reads FQNNGV. The CDR3 is made up of 14 amino acids. Trimming at V came to 3 bases and at J to 4 bases, leaving 3 bases not matched to a gene. CDR3 in DNA: TGTGCCAGCAGCTTGGGACAGGGTCTCACTGAAGCTTTCTTT. Its translation is CASSLGQGLTEAFF. The complete variable domain, with remaining parts taken from reference TRBV11-2 and TRBJ1-1, reads EAGVAQSPRYKIIEKRQSVAFWCNPISGHATLYWYQQILGQGPKLLIQFQNNGVVDDSQLPKDRFSAERLKGVDSTLKIQPAKLEDSAVYLCASSLGQGLTEAFFGQGTRLTVV.

This chain connects TRBV27 to TRBJ1-1; TRBD1 is a possible D gene (6 bases). Germline-derived CDR1 and CDR2 are MNHEY and SMNVEV (reference sequence). This CDR3 is 14 amino acids long. V lost 4 bases to trimming and J lost 4 bases, with 13 bases between them. As DNA, the CDR3 is TGTGCCAGCAGTTCCCCAGGGGCCTCCACTGAAGCTTTCTTT. It encodes CASSSPGASTEAFF.

The count of this clone is one. The J gene is TRBJ2-1, the V gene TRBV11-3; 7 bases line up with TRBD2. Losses at the gene ends were 3 bases for V and 6 bases for J; bases not matched to a gene: 8. There are 15 residues in the CDR3. Looked up from germline, CDR1 is SGHNT and CDR2 is YENEEA. CDR3 nucleotide sequence: TGTGCCAGCAGCTTGACTAGCTCAAAAGGCAATGAGCAGTTCTTC. It yields the protein CASSLTSSKGNEQFF.

This chain connects TRBV4-1 to TRBJ2-7, with D unresolved. Germline CDR1 reads MGHRA; CDR2 reads YSYEKL. The length of the CDR3 is 15 residues. V gave up 3 bases and J gave up 4 bases, with 16 bases separating them. The CDR3 DNA reads as TGCGCCAGCAGCCAGGGTCTAGTCGGAAGATACGAGCAGTACTTC. Translating it yields CASSQGLVGRYEQYF.

The chain recombines TRBV19 with TRBJ1-1, with a possible D match to TRBD1 (5 bases). The length of the CDR3 is 12 residues. CDR1 is LNHDA, CDR2 SQIVND, per germline (reference sequence). Deletions cut 11 bases from V and 6 bases from J, with 16 bases between. The CDR3 region is CAAQDVGAEAFF. Written as DNA, the CDR3 is TGTGCCGCACAGGACGTAGGAGCTGAAGCTTTCTTT. Filled out from reference TRBV19 and TRBJ1-1, the complete variable domain reads DGGITQSPKYLFRKEGQNVTLSCEQNLNHDAMYWYRQDPGQGLRLIYYSQIVNDFQKGDIAEGYSVSREKKESFPLTVTSAQKNPTAFYLCAAQDVGAEAFFGQGTRLTVV.

This sequence joins TRBV6-5 and TRBJ2-3, with 7 bases that match TRBD1. Germline CDR1 is MNHEY and CDR2 is SVGAGI. J was trimmed by 14 bases and V by 5 bases; bases with no gene match: 10. This CDR3 is built from 12 residues. The CDR3, as DNA: TGTGCCAGCAGTCCCGGGACAGCCGACAGGTATTTT. It specifies CASSPGTADRYF.

This chain's CDR3 is CASRTGINQPQHF. CDR3 in DNA: TGTGCCAGCAGGACAGGGATTAATCAGCCCCAGCATTTT. The rearrangement links TRBV27 to TRBJ1-5; TRBD1 matches at 7 bases. J gave up 4 bases and V 6 bases, and 3 bases lay outside the gene matches. CDR3 length equals 13 residues. Germline V gene lookup returns CDR1 MNHEY and CDR2 SMNVEV (reference sequence).

The chain uses TRBV7-6 and TRBJ1-2; D gene uncertain. The germline gives CDR1 SGHVS, CDR2 FNYEAQ. There are 13 residues in the CDR3. The V end was cut by 5 bases, the J end by 1 base, with 8 bases between. The CDR3 nucleotides are TGTGCCAGCAGCCACGGCCTTAACTATGGCTACACCTTC. Residues: CASSHGLNYGYTF.

Concerning this clone: Other DNA sequences in the same sample also yield this CDR3. This chain uses TRBV9 with TRBJ2-7; D ambiguous. This CDR3 spans 15 amino acids. CDR1 is SGDLS and CDR2 is YYNGEE in the germline V gene. V lost 0 bases and J 2 bases, leaving 12 bases between the germline ends. The CDR3 loop reads CASSVGGSGTYEQYF. CDR3 nucleotides: TGTGCCAGCAGCGTAGGAGGCAGTGGGACCTACGAGCAGTACTTC.

About this clone: Additional DNA sequences in this sample encode the identical CDR3. J is TRBJ1-1 and V is TRBV4-1, with D possibly being TRBD1 (5 bases). The CDR3 length is 15 residues. The V gene's germline CDR1 is MGHRA and CDR2 YSYEKL. V was trimmed by 0 bases and J by 1 base, leaving 9 bases between them. The DNA of the CDR3 is TGCGCCAGCAGCCAAGAGGAGGGGAGGAACACTGAAGCTTTCTTT. It translates to CASSQEEGRNTEAFF.

The chain is built from TRBV7-2 and TRBJ2-7; 7 positions agree with TRBD1. There are 16 residues in the CDR3. The V and J ends lost 5 bases and 0 bases, in that order; junction bases with no gene match: 10. The germline V gene encodes CDR1 SGHTA and CDR2 FQGNSA. This CDR3 reads CASSRSPGQFSYEQYF. For the CDR3, the DNA is TGTGCCAGCAGCCGATCGCCGGGACAGTTCTCCTACGAGCAGTACTTC.